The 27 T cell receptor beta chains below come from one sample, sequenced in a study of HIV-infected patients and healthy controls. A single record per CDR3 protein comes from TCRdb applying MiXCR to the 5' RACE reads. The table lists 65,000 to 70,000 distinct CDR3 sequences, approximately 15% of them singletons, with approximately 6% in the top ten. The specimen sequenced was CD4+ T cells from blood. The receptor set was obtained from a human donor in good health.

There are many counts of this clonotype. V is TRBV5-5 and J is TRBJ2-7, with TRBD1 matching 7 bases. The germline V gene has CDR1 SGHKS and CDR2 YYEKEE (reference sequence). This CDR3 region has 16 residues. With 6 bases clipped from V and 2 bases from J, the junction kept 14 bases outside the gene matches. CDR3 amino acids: CASIPAPRQGPYEQYF. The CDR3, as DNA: TGTGCCAGCATCCCCGCCCCCAGACAGGGCCCCTACGAGCAGTACTTC.

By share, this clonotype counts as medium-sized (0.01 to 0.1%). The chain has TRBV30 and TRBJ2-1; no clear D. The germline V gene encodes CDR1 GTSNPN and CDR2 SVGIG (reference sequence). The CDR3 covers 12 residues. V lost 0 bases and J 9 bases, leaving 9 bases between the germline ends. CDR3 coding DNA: TGTGCCTGGAGTGTACGAGGATCTGAGCAGTTCTTC. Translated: CAWSVRGSEQFF.

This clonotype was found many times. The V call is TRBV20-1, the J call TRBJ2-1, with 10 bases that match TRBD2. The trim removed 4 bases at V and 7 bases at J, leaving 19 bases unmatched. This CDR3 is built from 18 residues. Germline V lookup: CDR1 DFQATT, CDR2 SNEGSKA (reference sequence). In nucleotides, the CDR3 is TGCAGTGCTACGGGGGGTCTAGCGGGAGAAAGGGTCCCGAATGAGCAGTTCTTC. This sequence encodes CSATGGLAGERVPNEQFF.

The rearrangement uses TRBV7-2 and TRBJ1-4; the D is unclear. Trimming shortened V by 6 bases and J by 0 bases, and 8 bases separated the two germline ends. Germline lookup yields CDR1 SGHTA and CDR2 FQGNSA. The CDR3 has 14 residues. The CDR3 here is CASSLLATNEKLFF. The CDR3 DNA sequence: TGTGCCAGCAGTTTACTTGCAACTAATGAAAAACTGTTTTTT.

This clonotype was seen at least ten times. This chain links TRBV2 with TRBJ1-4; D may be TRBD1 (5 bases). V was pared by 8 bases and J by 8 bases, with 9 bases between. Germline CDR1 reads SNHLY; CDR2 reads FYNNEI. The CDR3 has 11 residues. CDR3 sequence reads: CASGGEEKLFF. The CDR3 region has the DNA TGTGCCAGCGGGGGAGAAGAAAAACTGTTTTTT.

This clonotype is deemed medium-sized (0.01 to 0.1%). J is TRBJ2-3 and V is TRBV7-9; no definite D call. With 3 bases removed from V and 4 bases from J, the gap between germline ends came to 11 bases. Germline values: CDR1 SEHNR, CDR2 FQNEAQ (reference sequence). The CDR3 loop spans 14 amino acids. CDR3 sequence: CASSLHGLADTQYF. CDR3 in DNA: TGTGCCAGCAGCTTGCATGGCCTCGCAGATACGCAGTATTTT.

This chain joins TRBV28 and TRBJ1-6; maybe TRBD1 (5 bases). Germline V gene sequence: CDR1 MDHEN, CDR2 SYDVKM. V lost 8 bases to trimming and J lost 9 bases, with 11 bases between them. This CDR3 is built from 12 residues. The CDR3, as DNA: TGTGCCAGCTTCACAGGAGGTTCACCCCTCCACTTT. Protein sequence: CASFTGGSPLHF.

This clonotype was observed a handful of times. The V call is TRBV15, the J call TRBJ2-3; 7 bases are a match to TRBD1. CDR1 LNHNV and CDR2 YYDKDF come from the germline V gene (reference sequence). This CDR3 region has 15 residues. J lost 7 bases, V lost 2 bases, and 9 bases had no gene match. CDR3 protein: CATSRNRGNLNTQYF. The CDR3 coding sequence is TGTGCCACCAGCAGAAACAGGGGTAATTTAAATACGCAGTATTTT. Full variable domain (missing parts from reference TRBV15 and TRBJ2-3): DAMVIQNPRYQVTQFGKPVTLSCSQTLNHNVMYWYQQKSSQAPKLLFHYYDKDFNNEADTPDNFQSRRPNTSFCFLDIRSPGLGDTAMYLCATSRNRGNLNTQYFGPGTRLTVL.

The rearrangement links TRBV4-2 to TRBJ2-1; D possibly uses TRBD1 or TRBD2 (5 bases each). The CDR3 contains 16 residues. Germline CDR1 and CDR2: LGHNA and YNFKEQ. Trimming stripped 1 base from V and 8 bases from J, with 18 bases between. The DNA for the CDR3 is TGTGCCAGCAGCCAAGCCCTCGGGGTTCAGGGCTATGAGCAGTTCTTC. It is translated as CASSQALGVQGYEQFF.

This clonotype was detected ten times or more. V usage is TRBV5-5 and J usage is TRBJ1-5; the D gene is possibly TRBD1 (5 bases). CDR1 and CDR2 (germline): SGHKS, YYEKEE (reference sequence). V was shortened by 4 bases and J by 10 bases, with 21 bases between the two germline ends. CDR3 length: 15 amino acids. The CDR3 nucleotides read TGTGCCAGCAGCCAACGCGCAGGGTCCGAAGTTCCCCAGCATTTT. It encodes CASSQRAGSEVPQHF.

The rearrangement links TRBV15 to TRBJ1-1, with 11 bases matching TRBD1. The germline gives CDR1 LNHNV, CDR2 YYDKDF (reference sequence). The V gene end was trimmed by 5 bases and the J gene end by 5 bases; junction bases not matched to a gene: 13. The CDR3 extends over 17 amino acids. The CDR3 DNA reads TGTGCCACCAGCGGTAGAGTGGACAGGGGGCGGGAGACTGAAGCTTTCTTT. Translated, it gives CATSGRVDRGRETEAFF.

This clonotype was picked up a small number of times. CDR3 residues: CSAPLSTRGIQYF. For the CDR3, the DNA is TGCAGTGCCCCATTATCGACAAGGGGCATTCAGTACTTC. This chain links TRBV20-1 with TRBJ2-4, with D possibly being TRBD1 (5 bases). The CDR3 spans 13 residues. Germline assignment: CDR1 DFQATT and CDR2 SNEGSKA (reference sequence). The ends were cut back, 6 bases at V and 9 bases at J, with 18 bases in the middle.

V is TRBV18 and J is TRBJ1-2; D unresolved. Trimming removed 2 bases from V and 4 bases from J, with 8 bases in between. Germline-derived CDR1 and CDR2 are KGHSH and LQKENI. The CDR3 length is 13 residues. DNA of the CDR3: TGTGCCAGCTCACCAGCTGACACCTATGGCTACACCTTC. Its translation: CASSPADTYGYTF. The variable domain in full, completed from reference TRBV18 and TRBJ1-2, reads NAGVMQNPRHLVRRRGQEARLRCSPMKGHSHVYWYRQLPEEGLKFMVYLQKENIIDESGMPKERFSAEFPKEGPSILRIQQVVRGDSAAYFCASSPADTYGYTFGSGTRLTVV.

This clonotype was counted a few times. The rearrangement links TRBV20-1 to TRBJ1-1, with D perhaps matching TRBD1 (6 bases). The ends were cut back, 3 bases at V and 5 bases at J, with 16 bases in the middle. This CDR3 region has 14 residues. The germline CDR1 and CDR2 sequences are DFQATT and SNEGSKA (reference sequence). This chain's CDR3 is CSARAPRGGTEAFF. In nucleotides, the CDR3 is TGCAGTGCTAGGGCACCTAGAGGGGGGACTGAAGCTTTCTTT.

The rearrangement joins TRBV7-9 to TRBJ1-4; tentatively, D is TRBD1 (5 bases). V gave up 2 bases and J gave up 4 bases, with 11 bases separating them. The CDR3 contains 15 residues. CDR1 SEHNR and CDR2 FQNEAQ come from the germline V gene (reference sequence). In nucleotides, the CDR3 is TGTGCCAGCAGCTTATGGAGGGGCCTTAATGAAAAACTGTTTTTT. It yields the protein CASSLWRGLNEKLFF.

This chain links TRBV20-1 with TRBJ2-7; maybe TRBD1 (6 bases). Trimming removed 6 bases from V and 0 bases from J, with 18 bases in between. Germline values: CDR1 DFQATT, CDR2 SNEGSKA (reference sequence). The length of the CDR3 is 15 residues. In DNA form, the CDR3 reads TGCAGTGCGAGGACCGGGACATTGAGCTCCTACGAGCAGTACTTC. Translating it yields CSARTGTLSSYEQYF.

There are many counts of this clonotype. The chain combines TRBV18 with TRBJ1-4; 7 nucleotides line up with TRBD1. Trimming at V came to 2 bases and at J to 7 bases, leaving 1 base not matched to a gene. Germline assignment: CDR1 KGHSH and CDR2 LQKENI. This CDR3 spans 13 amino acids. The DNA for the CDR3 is TGTGCCAGCTCACCAGGGACAGTTGAAAAACTGTTTTTT. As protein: CASSPGTVEKLFF.

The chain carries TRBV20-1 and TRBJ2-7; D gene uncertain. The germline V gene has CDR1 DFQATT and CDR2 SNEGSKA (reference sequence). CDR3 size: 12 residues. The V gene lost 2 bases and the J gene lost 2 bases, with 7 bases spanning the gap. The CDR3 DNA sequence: TGCAGTGCTAGATCCTCTACCTACGAGCAGTACTTC. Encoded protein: CSARSSTYEQYF.

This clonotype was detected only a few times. CDR3 nucleotides: TGTGCCAGCAGTTTAGGTGGGGGAGGGAGCAATCAGCCCCAGCATTTT. This encodes CASSLGGGGSNQPQHF. V and J are TRBV28 and TRBJ1-5; possible D gene TRBD1, 5 bases. CDR1 and CDR2 (germline): MDHEN, SYDVKM. This CDR3 has 16 amino acids. V lost 2 bases to trimming and J lost 1 base, with 12 bases between them.

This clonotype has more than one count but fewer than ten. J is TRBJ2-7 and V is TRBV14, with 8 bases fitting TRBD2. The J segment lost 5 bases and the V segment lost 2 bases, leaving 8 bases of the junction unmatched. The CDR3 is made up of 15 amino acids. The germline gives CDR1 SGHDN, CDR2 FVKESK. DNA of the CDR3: TGTGCCAGCAGCCAATTGACAGCGGGAGCGAACGAGCAGTACTTC. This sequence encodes CASSQLTAGANEQYF.

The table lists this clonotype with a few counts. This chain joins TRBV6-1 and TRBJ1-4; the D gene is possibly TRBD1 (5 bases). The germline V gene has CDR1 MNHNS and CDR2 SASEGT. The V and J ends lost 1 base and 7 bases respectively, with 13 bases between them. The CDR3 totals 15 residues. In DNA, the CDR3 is TGTGCCAGCAGTGAAGTGAGGGGAGGAAGTGAAAAACTGTTTTTT. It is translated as CASSEVRGGSEKLFF.

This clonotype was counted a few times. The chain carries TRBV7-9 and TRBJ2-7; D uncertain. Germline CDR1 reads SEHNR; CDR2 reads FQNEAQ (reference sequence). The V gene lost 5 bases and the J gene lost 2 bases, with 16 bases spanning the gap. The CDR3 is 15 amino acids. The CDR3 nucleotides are TGTGCCAGCAGCCCCGGACGGTTCCCCCCCTACGAGCAGTACTTC. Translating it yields CASSPGRFPPYEQYF.

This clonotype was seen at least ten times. CDR3 in amino acids: CASLRILTDTQYF. As DNA, the CDR3 is TGTGCCAGCTTACGGATCCTCACAGATACGCAGTATTTT. The genes are TRBV12-3 or TRBV12-4 and TRBJ2-3; the D is unclear. The length of the CDR3 is 13 residues. Trimming took off 8 bases at V and 2 bases at J, with 11 bases between the two ends.

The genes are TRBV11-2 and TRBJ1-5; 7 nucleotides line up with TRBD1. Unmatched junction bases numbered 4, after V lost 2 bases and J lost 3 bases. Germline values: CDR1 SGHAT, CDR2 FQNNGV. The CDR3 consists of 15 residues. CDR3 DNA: TGTGCCAGCAGCTTAAGGGACAGTCCCAATCAGCCCCAGCATTTT. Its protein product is CASSLRDSPNQPQHF.

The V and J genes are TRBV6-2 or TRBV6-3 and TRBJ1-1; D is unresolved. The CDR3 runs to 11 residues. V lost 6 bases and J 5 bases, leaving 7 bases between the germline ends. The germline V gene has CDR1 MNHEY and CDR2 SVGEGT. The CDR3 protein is CASSHGTEAFF. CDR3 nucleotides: TGTGCCAGCAGCCATGGTACTGAAGCTTTCTTT.

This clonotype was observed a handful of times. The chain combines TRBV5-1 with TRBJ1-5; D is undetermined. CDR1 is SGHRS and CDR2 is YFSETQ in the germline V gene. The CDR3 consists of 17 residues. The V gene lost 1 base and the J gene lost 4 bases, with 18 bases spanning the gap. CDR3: CASSLQPGNYGNQPQHF. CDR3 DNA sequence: TGCGCCAGCAGCTTGCAGCCGGGTAACTACGGGAATCAGCCCCAGCATTTT.

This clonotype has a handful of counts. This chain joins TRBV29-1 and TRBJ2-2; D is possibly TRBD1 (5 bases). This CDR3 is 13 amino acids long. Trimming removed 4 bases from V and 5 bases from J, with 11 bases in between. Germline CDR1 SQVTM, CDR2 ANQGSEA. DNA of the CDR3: TGCAGCGTTGCCCGACAGAAAACCGGGGAGCTGTTTTTT. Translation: CSVARQKTGELFF.